The clone carrying this T cell receptor beta chain was counted once. The antigen remains undetermined. These data belong to a study of cytomegalovirus exposure and HLA in healthy donors. Findings and caveats of the study: Apart from CMV serostatus, no immune exposure information was available. The authors later linked a missense DCLRE1C variant to TCR beta V- and J-gene trimming. Presence/absence comparisons presumed near-even sequencing depth among donors. Later on, an analysis found that several of the most significant clusters appeared to be linked to common viral pathogens, which included parvovirus B19.

PCR used 60 Vbeta primers and 13 Jbeta primers. TCRdb keeps only in-frame clones here, not all; method: immunoSEQ multiplex PCR. In the table there are 150,000 to 200,000 clones, roughly 70% of which are singletons. The CDR3 has 14 amino acids. V shed 4 bases and J 3 bases; nucleotides not matched to a gene: 2. Germline CDR1 and CDR2: SGHRS and YFSETQ. This sequence originates from a woman in her thirties in good health and CMV-seronegative. Sequenced sample: PBMCs. This sequence joins TRBV5-1 and TRBJ2-1; TRBD2 aligns across 9 bases. The CDR3 here is CASSPAGGYNEQFF. In DNA, the CDR3 is TGCGCCAGCAGCCCAGCGGGGGGCTACAATGAGCAGTTCTTC.